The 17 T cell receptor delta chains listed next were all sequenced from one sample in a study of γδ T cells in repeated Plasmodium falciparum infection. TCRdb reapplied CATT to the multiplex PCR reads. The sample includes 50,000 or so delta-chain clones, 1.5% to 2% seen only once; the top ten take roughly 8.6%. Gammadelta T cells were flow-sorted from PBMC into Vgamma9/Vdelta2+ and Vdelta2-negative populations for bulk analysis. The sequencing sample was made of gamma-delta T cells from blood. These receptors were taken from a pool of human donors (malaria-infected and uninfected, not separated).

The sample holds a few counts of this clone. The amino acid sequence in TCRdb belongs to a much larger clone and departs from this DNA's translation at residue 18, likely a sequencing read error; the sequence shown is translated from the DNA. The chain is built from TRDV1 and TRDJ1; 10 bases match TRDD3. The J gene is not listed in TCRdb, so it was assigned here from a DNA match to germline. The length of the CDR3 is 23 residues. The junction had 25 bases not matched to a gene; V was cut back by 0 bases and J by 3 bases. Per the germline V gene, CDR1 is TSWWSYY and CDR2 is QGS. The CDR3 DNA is TGTGCTCTTGGGGAACTATTGGCCTGCGGGGTGGGGGATACAAGCCGGTACGCCGATAAACTCATCTTT. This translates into CALGELLACGVGDTSRYADKLIF.

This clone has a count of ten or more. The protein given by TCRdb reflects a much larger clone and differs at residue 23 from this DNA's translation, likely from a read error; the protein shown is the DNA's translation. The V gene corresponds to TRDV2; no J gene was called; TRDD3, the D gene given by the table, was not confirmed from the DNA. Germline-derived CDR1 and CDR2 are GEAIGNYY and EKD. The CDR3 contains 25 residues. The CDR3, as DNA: TGTGCCTGTGACACTTTACACCTAACTACTGGGGGATCCCAACCTCAAATGCCGTACACCGATAAACCCATCTTT. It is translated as CACDTLHLTTGGSQPQMPYTDKPIF.

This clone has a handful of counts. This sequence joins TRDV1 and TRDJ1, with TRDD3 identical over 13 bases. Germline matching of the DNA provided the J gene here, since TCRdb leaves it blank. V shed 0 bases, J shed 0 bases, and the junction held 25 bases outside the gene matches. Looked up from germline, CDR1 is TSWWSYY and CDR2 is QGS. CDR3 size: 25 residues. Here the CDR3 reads CALGELIPPMPPYWGIRGYTDKLIF. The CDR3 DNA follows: TGTGCTCTTGGGGAACTAATCCCCCCCATGCCCCCTTACTGGGGGATACGCGGGTACACCGATAAACTCATCTTT.

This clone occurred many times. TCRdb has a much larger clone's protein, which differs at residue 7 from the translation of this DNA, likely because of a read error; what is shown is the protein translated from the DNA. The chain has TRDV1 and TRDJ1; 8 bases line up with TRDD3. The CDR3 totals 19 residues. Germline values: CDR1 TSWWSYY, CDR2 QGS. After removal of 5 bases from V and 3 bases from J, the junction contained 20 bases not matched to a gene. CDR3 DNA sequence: TGTGCTCTTGGGTTCCCCGTTAGTTACTTGGGGGATGCCGCCGATAAACTCATCTTT. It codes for CALGFPVSYLGDAADKLIF.

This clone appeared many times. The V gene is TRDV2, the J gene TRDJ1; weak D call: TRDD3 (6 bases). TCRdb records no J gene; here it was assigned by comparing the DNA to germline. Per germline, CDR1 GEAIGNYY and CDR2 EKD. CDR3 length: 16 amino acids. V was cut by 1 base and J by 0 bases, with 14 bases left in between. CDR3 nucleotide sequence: TGTGCCTGTGACACTCTGGGGACCTCGTACACCGATAAACTCATCTTT. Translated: CACDTLGTSYTDKLIF.

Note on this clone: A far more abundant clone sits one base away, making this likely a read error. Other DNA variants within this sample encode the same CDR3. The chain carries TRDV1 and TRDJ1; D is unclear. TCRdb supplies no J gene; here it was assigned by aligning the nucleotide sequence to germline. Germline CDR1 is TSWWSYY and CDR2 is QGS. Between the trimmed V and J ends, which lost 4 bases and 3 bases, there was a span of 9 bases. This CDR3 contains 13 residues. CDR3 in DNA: TGTGCTCTTGGGGGATTTCCAGCCGATAAACTCATCTTT. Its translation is CALGGFPADKLIF.

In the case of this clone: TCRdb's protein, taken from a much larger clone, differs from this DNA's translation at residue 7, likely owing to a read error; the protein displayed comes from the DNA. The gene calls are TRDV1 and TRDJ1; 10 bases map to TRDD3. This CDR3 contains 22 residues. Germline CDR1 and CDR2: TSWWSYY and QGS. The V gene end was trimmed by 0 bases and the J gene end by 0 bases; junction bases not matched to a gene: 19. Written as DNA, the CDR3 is TGTGCTCTTGGGGAACTCACGGGTGGACCGTACTGGGGGATGTCGTACACCGATAAACTCATCTTT. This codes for CALGELTGGPYWGMSYTDKLIF.

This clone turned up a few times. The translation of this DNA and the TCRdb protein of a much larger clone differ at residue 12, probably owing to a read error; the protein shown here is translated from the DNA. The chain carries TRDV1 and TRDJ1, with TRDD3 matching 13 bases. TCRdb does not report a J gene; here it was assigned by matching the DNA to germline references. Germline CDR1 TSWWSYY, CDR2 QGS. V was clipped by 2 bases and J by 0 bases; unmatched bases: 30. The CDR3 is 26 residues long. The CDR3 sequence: CALGESDFLIPLNWGIRGPYTDKLIF. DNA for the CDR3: TGTGCTCTTGGGGAATCAGACTTCCTCATCCCTCTGAACTGGGGGATACGCGGCCCATACACCGATAAACTCATCTTT.

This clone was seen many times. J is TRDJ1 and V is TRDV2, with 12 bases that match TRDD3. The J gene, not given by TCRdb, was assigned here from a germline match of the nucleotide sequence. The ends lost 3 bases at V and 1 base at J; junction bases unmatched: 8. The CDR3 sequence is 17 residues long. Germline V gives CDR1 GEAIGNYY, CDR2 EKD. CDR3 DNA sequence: TGTGCCTGTGACGTACTGGGGGATACCTCACCCACCGATAAACTCATCTTT. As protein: CACDVLGDTSPTDKLIF.

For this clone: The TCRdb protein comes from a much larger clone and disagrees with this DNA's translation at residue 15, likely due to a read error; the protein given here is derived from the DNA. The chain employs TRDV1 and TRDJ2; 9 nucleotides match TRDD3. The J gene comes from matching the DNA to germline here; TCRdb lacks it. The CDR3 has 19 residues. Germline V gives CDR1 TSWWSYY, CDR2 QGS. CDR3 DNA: TGTGCTCTTGGGCAAACGATAAGGGGGATACCATCTTTGACAGAACAACTCTTCTTT. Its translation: CALGQTIRGIPSLTEQLFF.

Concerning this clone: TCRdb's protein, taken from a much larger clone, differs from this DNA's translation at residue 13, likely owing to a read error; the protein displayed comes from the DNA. In DNA, the CDR3 is TGTGCCTGTGACTCAGTACTGGGGGATAGAACATCCAATAAACTCATCTTT. Translated, it gives CACDSVLGDRTSNKLIF. The chain employs TRDV2 and TRDJ1; 11 nucleotides line up with TRDD3. Matching the DNA to germline supplied the J gene, which TCRdb does not give. Germline values: CDR1 GEAIGNYY, CDR2 EKD. V gave up 3 bases and J gave up 6 bases; unmatched junction bases: 14. This CDR3 contains 17 residues.

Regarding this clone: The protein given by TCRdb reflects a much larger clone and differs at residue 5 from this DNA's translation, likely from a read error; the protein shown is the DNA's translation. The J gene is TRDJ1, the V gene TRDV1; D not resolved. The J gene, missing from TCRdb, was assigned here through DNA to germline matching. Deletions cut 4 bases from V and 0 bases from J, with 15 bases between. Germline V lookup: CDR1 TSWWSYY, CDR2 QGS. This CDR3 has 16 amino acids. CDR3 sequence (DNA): TGTGCTCTTGGGGGAATATGCCCGCCAAACACCGATAAACTCATCTTT. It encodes CALGGICPPNTDKLIF.

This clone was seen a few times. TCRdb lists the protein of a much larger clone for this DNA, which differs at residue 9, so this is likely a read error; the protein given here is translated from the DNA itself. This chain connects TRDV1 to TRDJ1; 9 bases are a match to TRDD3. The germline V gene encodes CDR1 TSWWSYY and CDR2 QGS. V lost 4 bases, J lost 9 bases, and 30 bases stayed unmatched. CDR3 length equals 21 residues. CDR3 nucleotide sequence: TGTGCTCTTGGGGTACGGAGAAGGCATTCCTTTCCAAGGGGATACGGGGGGGAACTCATCTTT. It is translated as CALGVRRRHSFPRGYGGELIF.

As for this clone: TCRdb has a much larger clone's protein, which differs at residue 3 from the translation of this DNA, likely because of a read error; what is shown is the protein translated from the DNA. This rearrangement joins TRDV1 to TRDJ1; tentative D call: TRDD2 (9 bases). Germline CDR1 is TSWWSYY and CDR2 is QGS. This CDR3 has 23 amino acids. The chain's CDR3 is CAHGEPPFLQQLGALPYTDKLIF. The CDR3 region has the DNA TGTGCTCATGGGGAACCGCCCTTCCTACAACAACTGGGGGCTCTCCCCTACACCGATAAACTCATCTTT.

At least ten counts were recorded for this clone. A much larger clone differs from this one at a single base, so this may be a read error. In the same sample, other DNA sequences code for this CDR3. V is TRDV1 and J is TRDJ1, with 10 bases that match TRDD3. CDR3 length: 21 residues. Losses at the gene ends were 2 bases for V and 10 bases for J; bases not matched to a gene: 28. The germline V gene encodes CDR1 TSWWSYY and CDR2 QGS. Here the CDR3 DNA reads TGTGCTCTTGGGGAATTTCCCTATAATCACGTGGGGGATACTCGTATCGGGGGACTCATCTTT. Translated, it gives CALGEFPYNHVGDTRIGGLIF.

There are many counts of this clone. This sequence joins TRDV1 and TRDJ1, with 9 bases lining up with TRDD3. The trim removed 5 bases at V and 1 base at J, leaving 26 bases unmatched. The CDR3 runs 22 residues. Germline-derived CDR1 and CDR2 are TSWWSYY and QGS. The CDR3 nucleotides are TGTGCTCTTGGGCTAAGATCCCCCTTATTCCTGCTTACTGGGGGAGTCACCGATAAACTCATCTTT. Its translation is CALGLRSPLFLLTGGVTDKLIF.

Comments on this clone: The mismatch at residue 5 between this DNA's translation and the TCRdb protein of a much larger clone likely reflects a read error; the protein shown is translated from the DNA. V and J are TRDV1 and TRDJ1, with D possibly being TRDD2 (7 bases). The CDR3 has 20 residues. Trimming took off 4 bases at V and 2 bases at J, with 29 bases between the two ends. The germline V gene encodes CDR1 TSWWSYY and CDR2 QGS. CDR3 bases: TGTGCTCTTGGGGGATGGATTTCCTACGGTCTGGGGATTGGTACCGATAAACTCATCTTT. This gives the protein CALGGWISYGLGIGTDKLIF.